This T cell receptor beta chain was found in a study of T cells in Graves' hyperthyroidism and ophthalmopathy. The PBMCs were sourced from fresh peripheral blood (approximately 9.6 ml). This clonotype was counted at least ten times. The CDR3 contains 15 residues. Trimming stripped 1 base from V and 5 bases from J, with 11 bases between. Germline CDR1 reads SGHTA; CDR2 reads FQGNSA. Amplified TCR beta CDR3 regions derived from RNA transcripts. Initially, a first-round RT-PCR of the TCR CDR3 employed the HTBI primer set. A single record per CDR3 protein comes from TCRdb applying MiXCR to the multiplex PCR reads. The data contain approximately 210,000 distinct CDR3 sequences, 15% to 20% of them seen just once; the ten biggest clones take up 50%.

The chain recombines TRBV7-2 with TRBJ2-2; possible D gene TRBD2, 5 bases. Specimen: blood. The sequence was obtained from a man between 45 and 60 years old with Graves' hyperthyroidism. CDR3 protein: CASSLDPLATGELFF. The CDR3 bases are TGTGCCAGCAGCTTAGACCCCCTAGCTACCGGGGAGCTGTTTTTT.